The 2 T cell receptor beta chains reported below all come from one sample, sequenced in a study of chemoradiotherapy in HPV16-positive cancers. Some clones are missing from TCRdb's copy, which holds only in-frame ones; the method was immunoSEQ multiplex PCR. The data contain about 35,000 clones, about 86% of them singletons. The sequencing used blood, collected from a patient who underwent chemoradiotherapy. These receptors all come from a human donor with HPV-associated anogenital cancer.

The chain uses TRBV7-9 and TRBJ2-5; 9 bases line up with TRBD2. Germline CDR1 SEHNR, CDR2 FQNEAQ (reference sequence). CDR3 size: 14 residues. J lost 2 bases, V lost 3 bases, and 1 base had no gene match. The CDR3 protein is CASSLTSGQETQYF. CDR3 bases: TGTGCCAGCAGCTTGACTAGCGGTCAAGAGACCCAGTACTTC.

J is TRBJ2-7 and V is TRBV6-5; D is unresolved. The germline V gene encodes CDR1 MNHEY and CDR2 SVGAGI. V was pared by 4 bases and J by 4 bases, with 8 bases between. This CDR3 spans 12 amino acids. The DNA of the CDR3 is TGTGCCAGCAGTTCCCTCCCGTACGAGCAGTACTTC. It specifies CASSSLPYEQYF.